These T cell receptor beta chains were read from a single sample in a study of T-cell memory formation after mild COVID-19. TCRdb re-called the 5' RACE reads with MiXCR, one entry per CDR3 protein. Among 470,000 or so distinct CDR3 sequences listed, nearly 25% were seen once. Sequenced sample: PBMCs or a T cell subset sorted from them (not recorded which). The receptors here all came from an adult woman who had mild COVID-19 (a few samples of this study predate the infection). Cell type and time point are not known. CDR3s include the opening cysteine and the closing phenylalanine or tryptophan. Fields, in order: clone size, D gene, V gene, J gene, CDR3 protein, CDR3 DNA. The D gene is left open where the match is weak. The size field is filled for only some rows; it gives once, few, many or a size class.

clone size: few
D gene: NA
V gene: TRBV4-1
J gene: TRBJ2-3
CDR3 protein: CASSQDMGIGTDTQYF
CDR3 DNA: TGCGCCAGCAGCCAGGACATGGGAATTGGCACAGATACGCAGTATTTT

clone size: NA
D gene: NA
V gene: TRBV20-1
J gene: TRBJ2-2
CDR3 protein: CSAAPVFGYGTGELFF
CDR3 DNA: TGCAGTGCTGCCCCGGTTTTCGGGTATGGCACCGGGGAGCTGTTTTTT

clone size: few
D gene: TRBD2
V gene: TRBV5-6
J gene: TRBJ2-1
CDR3 protein: CASSLRGRASDEQFF
CDR3 DNA: TGTGCCAGCAGCTTGCGAGGGAGGGCCTCTGATGAGCAGTTCTTC

clone size: few
D gene: TRBD2
V gene: TRBV7-9
J gene: TRBJ2-6
CDR3 protein: CASSPPAGGSGANVLTF
CDR3 DNA: TGTGCCAGCAGCCCGCCAGCGGGAGGTTCTGGGGCCAACGTCCTGACTTTC

clone size: few
D gene: NA
V gene: TRBV12-3/TRBV12-4
J gene: TRBJ1-1
CDR3 protein: CASSLAMSSLNTEAFF
CDR3 DNA: TGTGCCAGCAGTTTAGCGATGTCCAGCCTCAACACTGAAGCTTTCTTT

clone size: NA
D gene: NA
V gene: TRBV5-1
J gene: TRBJ2-1
CDR3 protein: CASSLAGGAYNEQFF
CDR3 DNA: TGCGCCAGCAGCTTGGCAGGGGGGGCCTACAATGAGCAGTTCTTC

clone size: few
D gene: NA
V gene: TRBV18
J gene: TRBJ2-7
CDR3 protein: CASSTGTAYEQYF
CDR3 DNA: TGTGCCAGCTCAACCGGGACCGCCTACGAGCAGTACTTC

clone size: few
D gene: TRBD2
V gene: TRBV7-9
J gene: TRBJ2-1
CDR3 protein: CASSLAPLAGGSNEQFF
CDR3 DNA: TGTGCCAGCAGCTTAGCTCCACTAGCGGGAGGCAGCAATGAGCAGTTCTTC

clone size: NA
D gene: NA
V gene: TRBV5-1
J gene: TRBJ1-4
CDR3 protein: CASSLERQGKLFF
CDR3 DNA: TGCGCCAGCAGCTTGGAACGCCAGGGAAAACTGTTTTTT

clone size: NA
D gene: NA
V gene: TRBV18
J gene: TRBJ1-1
CDR3 protein: CASSPPLTMNTEAFF
CDR3 DNA: TGTGCCAGCTCGCCGCCTTTAACCATGAACACTGAAGCTTTCTTT

clone size: few
D gene: NA
V gene: TRBV30
J gene: TRBJ2-2
CDR3 protein: CAWSVLQVRPNTGELFF
CDR3 DNA: TGTGCCTGGAGTGTACTACAGGTTCGACCGAACACCGGGGAGCTGTTTTTT

clone size: NA
D gene: TRBD2
V gene: TRBV5-4
J gene: TRBJ2-3
CDR3 protein: CASSSGPGGTDTQYF
CDR3 DNA: TGTGCCAGCAGCTCAGGACCGGGGGGGACAGATACGCAGTATTTT

clone size: NA
D gene: NA
V gene: TRBV5-1
J gene: TRBJ2-2
CDR3 protein: CASSFEGGTGELFF
CDR3 DNA: TGCGCCAGCAGCTTCGAGGGGGGCACCGGGGAGCTGTTTTTT

clone size: NA
D gene: NA
V gene: TRBV29-1
J gene: TRBJ1-2
CDR3 protein: CSVGNNEGGGYTF
CDR3 DNA: TGCAGCGTTGGGAACAATGAGGGGGGTGGCTACACCTTC

clone size: few
D gene: NA
V gene: TRBV29-1
J gene: TRBJ1-2
CDR3 protein: CSCGANYGYTF
CDR3 DNA: TGCAGCTGCGGGGCGAACTATGGCTACACCTTC

clone size: NA
D gene: NA
V gene: TRBV4-2
J gene: TRBJ2-3
CDR3 protein: CASSQGVGGDTQYF
CDR3 DNA: TGTGCCAGCAGCCAAGGTGTTGGCGGTGATACGCAGTATTTT

clone size: few
D gene: TRBD2
V gene: TRBV4-3
J gene: TRBJ2-7
CDR3 protein: CASSQVWLGSGRYEQYF
CDR3 DNA: TGCGCCAGCAGCCAAGTGTGGTTGGGCAGCGGGAGGTACGAGCAGTACTTC

clone size: few
D gene: TRBD2
V gene: TRBV7-2
J gene: TRBJ2-1
CDR3 protein: CASGTSGFNEQFF
CDR3 DNA: TGTGCCAGCGGGACTAGCGGGTTCAATGAGCAGTTCTTC

clone size: NA
D gene: TRBD2
V gene: TRBV2
J gene: TRBJ2-7
CDR3 protein: CASSANLAGTSYEQYF
CDR3 DNA: TGTGCCAGCAGTGCAAACCTAGCGGGGACCTCCTACGAGCAGTACTTC

clone size: many
D gene: NA
V gene: TRBV7-9
J gene: TRBJ1-1
CDR3 protein: CASSLTREAFF
CDR3 DNA: TGTGCCAGCAGCTTAACGAGGGAAGCTTTCTTT

clone size: NA
D gene: TRBD1
V gene: TRBV19
J gene: TRBJ2-5
CDR3 protein: CASSGLGQGQETQYF
CDR3 DNA: TGTGCCAGTAGTGGCCTCGGACAGGGCCAAGAGACCCAGTACTTC

clone size: NA
D gene: TRBD1
V gene: TRBV29-1
J gene: TRBJ2-3
CDR3 protein: CSVAVRQGPDTQYF
CDR3 DNA: TGCAGCGTTGCAGTTCGACAGGGTCCAGATACGCAGTATTTT

clone size: NA
D gene: TRBD1
V gene: TRBV7-2
J gene: TRBJ2-3
CDR3 protein: CASSWMGQGSTDTQYF
CDR3 DNA: TGTGCCAGCAGCTGGATGGGACAGGGGTCCACAGATACGCAGTATTTT

clone size: NA
D gene: NA
V gene: TRBV20-1
J gene: TRBJ2-1
CDR3 protein: CSATALNEQFF
CDR3 DNA: TGCAGTGCTACCGCCCTCAATGAGCAGTTCTTC

clone size: NA
D gene: NA
V gene: TRBV11-3
J gene: TRBJ2-3
CDR3 protein: CASSLTTSDTQYF
CDR3 DNA: TGTGCCAGCAGCTTAACTACCTCAGATACGCAGTATTTT

clone size: NA
D gene: TRBD1
V gene: TRBV27
J gene: TRBJ2-7
CDR3 protein: CASSFRQGAIYEQYF
CDR3 DNA: TGTGCCAGCAGTTTCCGACAGGGGGCGATCTACGAGCAGTACTTC

clone size: few
D gene: NA
V gene: TRBV5-1
J gene: TRBJ2-3
CDR3 protein: CASSFQVSPDTQYF
CDR3 DNA: TGCGCCAGCAGCTTCCAGGTATCCCCAGATACGCAGTATTTT

clone size: NA
D gene: NA
V gene: TRBV6-5
J gene: TRBJ2-7
CDR3 protein: CASSSLGGIHEQYF
CDR3 DNA: TGTGCCAGCAGTTCCCTGGGGGGTATCCACGAGCAGTACTTC

clone size: NA
D gene: TRBD2
V gene: TRBV6-5
J gene: TRBJ2-7
CDR3 protein: CASSYPIAAGDYEQYF
CDR3 DNA: TGTGCCAGCAGTTACCCGATAGCAGCGGGAGATTACGAGCAGTACTTC

clone size: many
D gene: NA
V gene: TRBV14
J gene: TRBJ2-3
CDR3 protein: CASSQGDFGTDTQYF
CDR3 DNA: TGTGCCAGCAGCCAAGGGGACTTCGGCACAGATACGCAGTATTTT

clone size: NA
D gene: TRBD1
V gene: TRBV10-3
J gene: TRBJ2-1
CDR3 protein: CAISESTGGYEQFF
CDR3 DNA: TGTGCCATCAGTGAGTCGACAGGGGGCTATGAGCAGTTCTTC